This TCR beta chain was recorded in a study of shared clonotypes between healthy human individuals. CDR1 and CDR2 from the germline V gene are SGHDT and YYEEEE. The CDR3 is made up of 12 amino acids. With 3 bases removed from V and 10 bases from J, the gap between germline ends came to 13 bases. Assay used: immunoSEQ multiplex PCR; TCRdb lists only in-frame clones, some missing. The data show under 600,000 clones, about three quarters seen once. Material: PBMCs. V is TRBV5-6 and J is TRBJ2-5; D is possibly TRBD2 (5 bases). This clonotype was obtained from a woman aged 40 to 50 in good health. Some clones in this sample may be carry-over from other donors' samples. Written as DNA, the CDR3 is TGTGCCAGCAGCTACATAAAGGGAGACCAGTACTTC. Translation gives CASSYIKGDQYF.